Following are 19 T cell receptor beta chains from one sample sequenced in a study of blood T cell repertoires in COVID-19. Libraries were prepared by immunoSEQ multiplex PCR; TCRdb keeps only in-frame clonotypes and omits some of them. This sample yields approximately 200,000 clones, of which roughly 81% are seen a single time; 12% belongs to the top ten. The sequencing input was peripheral blood. Source of these receptors: a woman aged 80 or older with COVID-19, enrolled during active disease.

The chain couples TRBV18 to TRBJ2-2; D is perhaps TRBD2 (5 bases). Per germline, CDR1 KGHSH and CDR2 LQKENI. V was cut by 2 bases and J by 4 bases, with 14 bases left in between. This CDR3 region has 16 residues. CDR3 in DNA: TGTGCCAGCTCACCAAAAACGGAGGTTCGCACCGGGGAGCTGTTTTTT. Protein product: CASSPKTEVRTGELFF.

The rearrangement uses TRBV9 and TRBJ1-2; 7 bases align to TRBD1. This CDR3 comprises 12 residues. V lost 1 base, J lost 8 bases, and 2 bases stayed unmatched. Germline-derived CDR1 and CDR2 are SGDLS and YYNGEE. This CDR3 is CASSVQGGGYTF. CDR3 DNA: TGTGCCAGCAGCGTACAGGGGGGCGGCTACACCTTC.

CDR3 residues: CASSPTSYNEQFF. The CDR3 region has the DNA TGTGCCAGCAGTCCTACTAGCTACAATGAGCAGTTCTTC. The gene calls are TRBV7-9 and TRBJ2-1, with D possibly matching TRBD2 (5 bases). The V end lost 6 bases, the J end lost 3 bases, and 9 bases lay between the germline ends. CDR1 is SEHNR, CDR2 FQNEAQ, per germline (reference sequence). This CDR3 contains 13 residues.

This clone was recorded a few times. The V gene is TRBV7-2, the J gene TRBJ2-5; 9 bases align to TRBD2. The J segment lost 5 bases and the V segment lost 5 bases, leaving 6 bases of the junction unmatched. Germline V lookup: CDR1 SGHTA, CDR2 FQGNSA. The CDR3 has 14 residues. This chain's CDR3 is CASSEGLAGETQYF. CDR3 in DNA: TGTGCCAGCAGCGAGGGACTAGCTGGTGAGACCCAGTACTTC.

The chain carries TRBV19 and TRBJ1-5, with D hard to call. The germline V gene encodes CDR1 LNHDA and CDR2 SQIVND (reference sequence). This CDR3 contains 17 residues. V was pared by 4 bases and J by 4 bases, with 20 bases between. CDR3 loop: CASSSRAHPRVNQPQHF. The DNA for the CDR3 is TGTGCCAGTAGTAGTAGGGCCCATCCGAGGGTGAATCAGCCCCAGCATTTT.

This chain uses TRBV11-3 with TRBJ2-7; 8 bases agree with TRBD1. CDR3 length: 17 residues. Germline V gene sequence: CDR1 SGHNT, CDR2 YENEEA. V shed 0 bases and J 5 bases; nucleotides not matched to a gene: 12. The CDR3 sequence is CASSLDGWQGALDEQYF. As DNA, the CDR3 is TGTGCCAGCAGCTTAGATGGATGGCAGGGGGCCCTTGACGAGCAGTACTTC.

The V gene is TRBV12-3 or TRBV12-4, the J gene TRBJ2-1; possibly TRBD2 for D (6 bases). V lost 2 bases to trimming and J lost 12 bases, with 8 bases between them. The CDR3 consists of 11 residues. The CDR3 loop reads CASSLQGGQFF. CDR3 nucleotides: TGTGCCAGCAGTTTACAGGGAGGGCAGTTCTTC.

CDR3 coding DNA: TGCAGCGTGAACCGGGACAGCAATGAGCAGTTCTTC. Amino acid sequence: CSVNRDSNEQFF. The V gene is TRBV29-1, the J gene TRBJ2-1, with 7 bases that match TRBD1. This CDR3 region has 12 residues. CDR1 SQVTM and CDR2 ANQGSEA come from the germline V gene. V shed 6 bases and J 6 bases; nucleotides not matched to a gene: 5.

V and J are TRBV3-1 (or the pseudogene TRBV3-2) and TRBJ2-7, with a possible D match to TRBD1 (6 bases). CDR3 size: 14 residues. Germline lookup yields CDR1 LGHDT and CDR2 YNNKEL (reference sequence). Trimming left V 4 bases short and J 1 base short, with 11 bases between. CDR3 region: CASSPGTQSYEQYF. CDR3 sequence (DNA): TGTGCCAGCAGCCCCGGGACACAATCCTACGAGCAGTACTTC.

The chain's CDR3 is CASSFQAYSGNTIYF. CDR3 DNA: TGTGCCAGCAGCTTTCAGGCCTACTCTGGAAACACCATATATTTT. The V gene is TRBV5-6, the J gene TRBJ1-3; D uncertain. The germline V and J ends were trimmed by 2 bases and 0 bases, with 9 bases remaining between them. Per germline, CDR1 SGHDT and CDR2 YYEEEE. The CDR3 runs 15 residues.

The chain carries TRBV15 and TRBJ2-7; D unresolved. Trimming pared 0 bases from V and 6 bases from J, leaving 12 bases between. The CDR3 spans 14 residues. Germline values: CDR1 LNHNV, CDR2 YYDKDF (reference sequence). The CDR3 sequence: CATSREASVAEQYF. The CDR3 DNA sequence: TGTGCCACCAGCAGAGAGGCTAGTGTAGCCGAGCAGTACTTC.

The rearrangement links TRBV21-1 to TRBJ2-7; TRBD2, the D gene given by the table, was not confirmed from the DNA. TRBV21-1 is marked as a pseudogene. The CDR3 loop spans 16 amino acids. The CDR3, as DNA: TGTGCCAGCAGCAACCCCCCAACGGGGTCTATCTACGAGCAGTACTTC. Translating it yields CASSNPPTGSIYEQYF.

This clone was seen just once. V and J are TRBV7-6 and TRBJ1-1; 9 bases are a match to TRBD1. Trimming removed 4 bases from V and 3 bases from J; junction bases left unmatched: 6. Germline-derived CDR1 and CDR2 are SGHVS and FNYEAQ. There are 15 residues in the CDR3. CDR3 protein: CASSSGTGSYTEAFF. In DNA, the CDR3 is TGTGCCAGCAGCTCCGGGACAGGGTCTTACACTGAAGCTTTCTTT.

This chain uses TRBV7-7 with TRBJ1-1; 9 bases agree with TRBD1. Trimming removed 5 bases from V and 5 bases from J; junction bases left unmatched: 6. CDR3 length equals 14 residues. Germline loops: CDR1 SSHAT, CDR2 FNYEAQ (reference sequence). CDR3 region: CASSPDRGSTEAFF. The CDR3 bases are TGTGCCAGCAGCCCGGACAGGGGTTCAACTGAAGCTTTCTTT.

The V and J genes are TRBV29-1 and TRBJ1-1; 7 nucleotides match TRBD1. V was clipped by 5 bases and J by 4 bases; unmatched bases: 7. There are 13 residues in the CDR3. Germline CDR1 and CDR2: SQVTM and ANQGSEA. The DNA for the CDR3 is TGCAGCGTTACAGGGGCCGTCGCCACTGAAGCTTTCTTT. This translates into CSVTGAVATEAFF.

The V and J genes are TRBV5-8 and TRBJ2-7; tentatively, D is TRBD1 (6 bases). V lost 0 bases to trimming and J lost 0 bases, with 7 bases between them. Germline values: CDR1 SGHTS, CDR2 YDEGEE. This CDR3 comprises 14 residues. The CDR3 DNA sequence: TGTGCCAGCAGCTTGGGGGACAACTCCTACGAGCAGTACTTC. Translating gives CASSLGDNSYEQYF.

This clone was observed a single time. V gene TRBV7-2 combines with J gene TRBJ2-4, with D hard to call. Per the germline V gene, CDR1 is SGHTA and CDR2 is FQGNSA. CDR3 size: 13 residues. V was shortened by 3 bases and J by 0 bases, with 3 bases between the two germline ends. This chain's CDR3 is CASSFGAKNIQYF. DNA of the CDR3: TGTGCCAGCAGCTTCGGAGCCAAAAACATTCAGTACTTC.

The rearrangement uses TRBV2 and TRBJ1-2; 11 bases match TRBD1. CDR1 is SNHLY and CDR2 is FYNNEI in the germline V gene. V was pared by 9 bases and J by 8 bases, with 8 bases of the junction left unmatched. This CDR3 is 13 amino acids long. The CDR3 region is CARDRGRGEGYTF. The CDR3 bases are TGTGCCAGGGACAGGGGGCGCGGTGAAGGCTACACCTTC.

As DNA, the CDR3 is TGCAGCGTTGAGGGCGGGAGGGGAACAGATACGCAGTATTTT. Translating gives CSVEGGRGTDTQYF. This chain joins TRBV29-1 and TRBJ2-3, with 9 positions matching TRBD2. The CDR3 runs to 14 residues. The V segment lost 3 bases and the J segment 3 bases; nucleotides outside the gene matches: 4. From germline, CDR1 is SQVTM and CDR2 ANQGSEA.